The present entry profiles one T cell receptor (beta chain) with its context. What it recognizes is unknown. The data originate from a study of graft-versus-host responses after intestinal transplantation. Study-level results: Graft-versus-host to host-versus-graft clonal ratios in allografts were high in patients with graft-donor T cell macrochimerism.

Repertoires were generated with immunoSEQ multiplex PCR, while TCRdb's copy carries only in-frame clones and drops some. The table shows roughly 100,000 clones, with 91% occurring only once. The sequences come from unstimulated CD4+ T cells sorted from spleen or lymph node cells, collected before transplant. The clonotype originates from a human donor who was the organ donor for an intestinal transplant.

As DNA, the CDR3 is TGCGCCAGCAGCTTGGAAGCCTACTCCTACAATGAGCAGTTCTTC. Translated, it gives CASSLEAYSYNEQFF. The chain is built from TRBV5-1 and TRBJ2-1, with no clear D. V lost 0 bases and J 0 bases, leaving 7 bases between the germline ends. The CDR3 runs to 15 residues. From germline, CDR1 is SGHRS and CDR2 YFSETQ.